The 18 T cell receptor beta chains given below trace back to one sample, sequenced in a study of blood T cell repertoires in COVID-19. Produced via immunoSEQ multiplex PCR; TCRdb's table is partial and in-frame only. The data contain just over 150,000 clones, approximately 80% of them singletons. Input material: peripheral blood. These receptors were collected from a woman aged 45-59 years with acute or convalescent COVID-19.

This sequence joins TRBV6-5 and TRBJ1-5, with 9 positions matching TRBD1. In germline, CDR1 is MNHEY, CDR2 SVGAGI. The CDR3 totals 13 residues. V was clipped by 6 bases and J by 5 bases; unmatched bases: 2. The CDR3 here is CASRRTGDQPQHF. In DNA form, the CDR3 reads TGTGCCAGCAGGAGGACAGGGGATCAGCCCCAGCATTTT.

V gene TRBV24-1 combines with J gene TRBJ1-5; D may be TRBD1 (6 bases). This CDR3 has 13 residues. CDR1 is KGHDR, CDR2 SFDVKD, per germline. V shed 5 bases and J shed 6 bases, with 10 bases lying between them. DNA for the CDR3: TGTGCCACCAGTGTTGGGGGCAGTCAGCCCCAGCATTTT. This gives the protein CATSVGGSQPQHF.

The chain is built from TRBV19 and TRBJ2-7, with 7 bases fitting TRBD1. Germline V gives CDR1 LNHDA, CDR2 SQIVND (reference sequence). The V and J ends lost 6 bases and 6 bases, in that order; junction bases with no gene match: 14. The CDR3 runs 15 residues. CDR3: CASSFTPGQMGEQYF. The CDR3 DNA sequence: TGTGCCAGTAGCTTCACACCGGGACAGATGGGCGAGCAGTACTTC. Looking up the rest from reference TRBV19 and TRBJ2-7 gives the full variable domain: DGGITQSPKYLFRKEGQNVTLSCEQNLNHDAMYWYRQDPGQGLRLIYYSQIVNDFQKGDIAEGYSVSREKKESFPLTVTSAQKNPTAFYLCASSFTPGQMGEQYFGPGTRLTVT.

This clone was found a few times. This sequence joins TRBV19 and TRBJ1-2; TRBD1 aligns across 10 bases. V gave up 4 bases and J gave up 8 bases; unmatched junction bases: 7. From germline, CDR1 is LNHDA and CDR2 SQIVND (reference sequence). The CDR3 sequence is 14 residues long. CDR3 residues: CASSTKTGGNGYTF. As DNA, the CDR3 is TGTGCCAGTAGTACGAAGACAGGGGGCAACGGCTACACCTTC.

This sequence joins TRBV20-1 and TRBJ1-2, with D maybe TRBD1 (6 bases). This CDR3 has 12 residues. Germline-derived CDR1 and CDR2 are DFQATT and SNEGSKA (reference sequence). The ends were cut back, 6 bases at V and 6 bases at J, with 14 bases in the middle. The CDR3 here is CSASNRDHGYTF. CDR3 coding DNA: TGCAGTGCCAGTAACAGGGACCATGGCTACACCTTC.

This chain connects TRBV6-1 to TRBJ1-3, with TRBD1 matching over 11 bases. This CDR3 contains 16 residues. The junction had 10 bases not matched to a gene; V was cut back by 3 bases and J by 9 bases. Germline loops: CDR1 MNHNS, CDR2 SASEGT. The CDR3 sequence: CASSEIWGQGDSTIYF. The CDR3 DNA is TGTGCCAGCAGTGAGATCTGGGGACAGGGGGATAGCACCATATATTTT.

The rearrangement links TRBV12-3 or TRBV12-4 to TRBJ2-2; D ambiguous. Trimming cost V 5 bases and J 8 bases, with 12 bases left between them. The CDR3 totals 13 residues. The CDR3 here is CASSTHGGGELFF. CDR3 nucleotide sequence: TGTGCCAGCAGTACCCACGGCGGTGGGGAGCTGTTTTTT.

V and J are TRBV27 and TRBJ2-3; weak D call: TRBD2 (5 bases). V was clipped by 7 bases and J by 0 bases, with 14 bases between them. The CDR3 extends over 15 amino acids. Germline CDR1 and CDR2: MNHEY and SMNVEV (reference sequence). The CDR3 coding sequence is TGTGCCAGCAAAAGTATGGGAGTTAGCACAGATACGCAGTATTTT. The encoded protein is CASKSMGVSTDTQYF.

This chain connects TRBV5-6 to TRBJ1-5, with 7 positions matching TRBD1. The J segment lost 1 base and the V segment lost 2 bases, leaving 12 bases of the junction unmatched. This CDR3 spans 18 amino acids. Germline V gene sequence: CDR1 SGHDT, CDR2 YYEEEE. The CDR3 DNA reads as TGTGCCAGCAGCTTCTCAGGGGGTATTTCGTCGAGCAATCAGCCCCAGCATTTT. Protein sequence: CASSFSGGISSSNQPQHF.

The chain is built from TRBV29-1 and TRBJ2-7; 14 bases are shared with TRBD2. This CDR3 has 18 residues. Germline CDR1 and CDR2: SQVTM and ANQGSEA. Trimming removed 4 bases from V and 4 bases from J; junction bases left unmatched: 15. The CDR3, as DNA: TGCAGCGTTGTAGGCCGGGGCTACGGGACTAGCGGGAGTTACGAGCAGTACTTC. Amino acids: CSVVGRGYGTSGSYEQYF.

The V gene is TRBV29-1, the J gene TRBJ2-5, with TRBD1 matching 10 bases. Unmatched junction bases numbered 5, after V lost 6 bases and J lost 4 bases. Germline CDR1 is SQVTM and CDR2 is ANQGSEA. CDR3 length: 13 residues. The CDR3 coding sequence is TGCAGCGTGGGGACAGGGGCTGGAGAGACCCAGTACTTC. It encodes CSVGTGAGETQYF.

CDR3 coding DNA: TGTGCCAGCAGTTTGGGCGGGCGGAGCTACGAGCAGTACTTC. Protein product: CASSLGGRSYEQYF. The chain joins TRBV28 to TRBJ2-7; possible D gene TRBD2, 5 bases. The ends were cut back, 3 bases at V and 3 bases at J, with 12 bases in the middle. Germline assignment: CDR1 MDHEN and CDR2 SYDVKM. The CDR3 totals 14 residues.

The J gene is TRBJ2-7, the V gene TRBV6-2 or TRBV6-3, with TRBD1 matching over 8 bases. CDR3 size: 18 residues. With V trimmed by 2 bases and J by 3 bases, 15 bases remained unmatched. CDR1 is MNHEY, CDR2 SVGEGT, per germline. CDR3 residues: CASSYLSRQGLVFYEQYF. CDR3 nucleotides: TGTGCCAGCAGTTACCTCTCTCGACAGGGGCTGGTATTCTACGAGCAGTACTTC.

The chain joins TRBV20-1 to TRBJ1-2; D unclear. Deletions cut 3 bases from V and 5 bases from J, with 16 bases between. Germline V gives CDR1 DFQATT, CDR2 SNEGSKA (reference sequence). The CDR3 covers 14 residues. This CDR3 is CSASFYAGPYGYTF. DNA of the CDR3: TGCAGTGCTAGTTTTTACGCTGGGCCATATGGCTACACCTTC.

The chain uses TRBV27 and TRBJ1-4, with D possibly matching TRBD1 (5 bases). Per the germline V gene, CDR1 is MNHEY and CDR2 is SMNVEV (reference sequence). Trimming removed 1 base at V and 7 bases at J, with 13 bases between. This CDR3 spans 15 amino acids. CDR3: CASSLFLRQGEKLFF. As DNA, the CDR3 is TGTGCCAGCAGTTTATTTCTTAGGCAGGGTGAAAAACTGTTTTTT.

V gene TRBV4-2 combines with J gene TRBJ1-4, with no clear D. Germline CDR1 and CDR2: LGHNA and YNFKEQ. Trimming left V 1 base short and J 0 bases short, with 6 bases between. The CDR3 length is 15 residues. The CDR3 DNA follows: TGTGCCAGCAGCCAAGCCGGGACAACTAATGAAAAACTGTTTTTT. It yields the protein CASSQAGTTNEKLFF.

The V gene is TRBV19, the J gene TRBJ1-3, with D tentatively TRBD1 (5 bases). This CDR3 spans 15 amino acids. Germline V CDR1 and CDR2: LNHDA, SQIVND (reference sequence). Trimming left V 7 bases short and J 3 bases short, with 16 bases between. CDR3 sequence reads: CASTPQVSGGNTIYF. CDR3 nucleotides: TGTGCCAGTACCCCACAGGTCTCCGGTGGAAACACCATATATTTT.

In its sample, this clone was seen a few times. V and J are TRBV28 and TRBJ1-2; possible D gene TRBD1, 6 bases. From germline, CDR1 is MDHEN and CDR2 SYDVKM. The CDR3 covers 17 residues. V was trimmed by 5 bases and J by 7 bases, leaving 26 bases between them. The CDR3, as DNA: TGTGCCAGCAGTCCCATAGGGCAGGGATGGGGGCTCTCTGGCTACACCTTC. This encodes CASSPIGQGWGLSGYTF.